A selection of T cell receptor beta chains follows, all from one sample in a study of blood T cells in healthy people across ages. TCRdb reprocessed the 5' RACE reads with MiXCR, giving one entry per CDR3 protein. The sample shows fewer than 900,000 distinct CDR3 sequences, around 36% of them seen only once. Material for sequencing was blood. The source is a man between 18 and 35 years old in good health. Both conserved end residues are part of each CDR3. D genes are given only for firm matches. Where a row states a size, it is once, few, many or the class of an expanded clone; other rows omit it.

DNA	CDR3	D	size	J	V
TGTGCCATCAGAGAGGACGATACTAATGAAAAACTGTTTTTT	CAIREDDTNEKLFF	NA	NA	TRBJ1-4	TRBV10-3
TGCGCCAGCAGCTTTAGCGGGAGGGCCGATGAGCAGTTCTTC	CASSFSGRADEQFF	TRBD2	NA	TRBJ2-1	TRBV5-1
TGTGCCAGCAGCGTCGACACCGACTCCTACGAGCAGTACTTC	CASSVDTDSYEQYF	NA	NA	TRBJ2-7	TRBV9
TGTGCCAGCAGTTTCTCGGACAGACTCTACGAGCAGTACTTC	CASSFSDRLYEQYF	NA	NA	TRBJ2-7	TRBV27
TGCGCCAGCAGCCAATCTGGCAGGGATAATCAGCCCCAGCATTTT	CASSQSGRDNQPQHF	NA	NA	TRBJ1-5	TRBV4-1
TGTGCCAGCAGCCCAGGACAGGGGGCGGATAATTCACCCCTCCACTTT	CASSPGQGADNSPLHF	TRBD1	few	TRBJ1-6	TRBV6-1
TGTGCCAGCAGCCAAGTTTCCAGCGAGCAGTACTTC	CASSQVSSEQYF	NA	many	TRBJ2-7	TRBV3-1
TGTGCCGGCAGGGACGCGACAGGGGGCAAGAACACTGAAGCTTTCTTT	CAGRDATGGKNTEAFF	TRBD1	NA	TRBJ1-1	TRBV6-2/TRBV6-3
TGTGCCAGCAGCCTAAAGGTGGGGAACACTGAAGCTTTCTTT	CASSLKVGNTEAFF	NA	few	TRBJ1-1	TRBV11-2
TGTACCAGCAGCTACGACAGATCTGGGACCTACGAGCAGTACTTC	CTSSYDRSGTYEQYF	NA	NA	TRBJ2-7	TRBV4-2
TGTGCCAGCTCATCCACAGGGGATGTCTACGAGCAGTACTTC	CASSSTGDVYEQYF	TRBD1	NA	TRBJ2-7	TRBV18
TGTGCCAGCAGCTCCCCCATAGCGGGGGCCCTGGACAATGAGCAGTTCTTC	CASSSPIAGALDNEQFF	TRBD2	NA	TRBJ2-1	TRBV9
TGCAGTGCTAGAATGGAGGCCGGGGAGCTGTTTTTT	CSARMEAGELFF	NA	NA	TRBJ2-2	TRBV20-1
TGTGCCAGCAGCCCTTGGACGGACCCAACCACCAACGAGCAGTACTTC	CASSPWTDPTTNEQYF	NA	NA	TRBJ2-7	TRBV7-2
TGCAGTGCTAGAGGCTTCGGACAGCGCGAGGGACGATATGGCTACACCTTC	CSARGFGQREGRYGYTF	NA	NA	TRBJ1-2	TRBV20-1
TGCAGTGCAAAGAGACGGCCTAATCCCGCAGATACGCAGTATTTT	CSAKRRPNPADTQYF	NA	many	TRBJ2-3	TRBV20-1
TGTGCCAGCAGTGAATACGGGTCTGATAGCTACACCTTC	CASSEYGSDSYTF	NA	NA	TRBJ1-2	TRBV25-1
TGCAGTGCTATCGCAGGGGGTGGTGAAGCTTTCTTT	CSAIAGGGEAFF	TRBD1	NA	TRBJ1-1	TRBV20-1
TGTGCCTGGAGGGGACAGGGCCCCTACAATGTGCAGTTCTTC	CAWRGQGPYNVQFF	TRBD1	NA	TRBJ2-1	TRBV30
TGTGCCAGCAGCTTAGGGGTCACCACCCGATCACCCCTCCACTTT	CASSLGVTTRSPLHF	NA	once	TRBJ1-6	TRBV7-2
TGTGCCAGCGGGGTTCGGGAGACCCAGTACTTC	CASGVRETQYF	NA	few	TRBJ2-5	TRBV12-3/TRBV12-4
TGTGCCAGCCAACCGGGGGGGCCTAAAAACATTCAGTACTTC	CASQPGGPKNIQYF	TRBD2	NA	TRBJ2-4	TRBV6-6
TGTGCCACCAGTGATCCCCAAGAGATAGGCCAGTTCTTC	CATSDPQEIGQFF	NA	NA	TRBJ2-1	TRBV24-1
TGTGCCAGCAGCTTAGTCCCACACAGGGAATTTCCAGATACGCAGTATTTT	CASSLVPHREFPDTQYF	NA	many	TRBJ2-3	TRBV7-8
TGTGCCAGCAGTTTGGGTTACCGGGGGGCTTTCTTT	CASSLGYRGAFF	NA	few	TRBJ1-1	TRBV12-3/TRBV12-4
TGTGCCTGGATAACCGAGGGGGGGGAAGCTTTCTTT	CAWITEGGEAFF	NA	few	TRBJ1-1	TRBV30
TGCAGTGCAGGGACTAGCGGGGCTTCAGATACGCAGTATTTT	CSAGTSGASDTQYF	TRBD2	many	TRBJ2-3	TRBV20-1
TGTGCCACCAGTGAATCTCTAGCGGGAGTACTGGAGCAGTTCTTC	CATSESLAGVLEQFF	TRBD2	NA	TRBJ2-1	TRBV24-1
TGTGCCAGGGGCCCGCGCCCCCATGAGCAGTTCTTC	CARGPRPHEQFF	NA	few	TRBJ2-1	TRBV12-3/TRBV12-4
TGCAGTGCCCCTCTCGGGAGAGTAGGACAGGGTGGAGGCTACACCTTC	CSAPLGRVGQGGGYTF	TRBD1	NA	TRBJ1-2	TRBV20-1
TGTGCCAGCAGTTCCAGCCCGCAAGGCCAGCATTTT	CASSSSPQGQHF	NA	NA	TRBJ1-5	TRBV12-3/TRBV12-4
TGCGCCAGCAGCCAGGCTAACCAGCGGGGGGCAGATACGCAGTATTTT	CASSQANQRGADTQYF	TRBD2	few	TRBJ2-3	TRBV4-3
TGTGCCAGCAGTGAAGACAGGGGAGGGACTGAAGCTTTCTTT	CASSEDRGGTEAFF	TRBD1	few	TRBJ1-1	TRBV6-1
TGTGCCAGCAGTCCCCAGGCACCTAGCACTGAAGCTTTCTTT	CASSPQAPSTEAFF	NA	NA	TRBJ1-1	TRBV12-3/TRBV12-4
TGTGCCAGCAGTCCAACAGGCAGCGGCTATGGCTACACCTTC	CASSPTGSGYGYTF	NA	few	TRBJ1-2	TRBV7-9
TGCAGCGTAGGGCCGGTGGGGTATATGAACACTGAAGCTTTCTTT	CSVGPVGYMNTEAFF	NA	NA	TRBJ1-1	TRBV29-1
TGCAGCGTTGAACGGCCGGCAGGGGGCAAGGATACGCAGTATTTT	CSVERPAGGKDTQYF	TRBD1	NA	TRBJ2-3	TRBV29-1